This TCR beta chain appears in the sequencing data of a study of blood T cell repertoires in COVID-19. Across the study: The study drew acute and convalescent COVID-19 samples from the United States, Italy and Spain. The analysed material was cDNA or gDNA that came from T cells, B-cell-depleted T cells, or PBMCs.

The authors' processing: Estimation of nucleated cell counts relied on the amplification of reference gene primers. Sequenced by immunoSEQ multiplex PCR; TCRdb stores in-frame clones only, minus some. V and J calls and clone size are copied from that table; D and trimming were computed from the DNA. The table lists about 150,000 clones, about four fifths of them singletons. Germline V gene data show CDR1 as MNHEY and CDR2 as SVGEGT. Trimming left V 4 bases short and J 5 bases short, with 17 bases between. The CDR3 sequence is 15 residues long. This chain joins TRBV6-2 or TRBV6-3 and TRBJ1-1, with D perhaps TRBD1 (5 bases). Sequenced material: peripheral blood. This TCR derives from a woman in her fifties or sixties with acute or convalescent COVID-19. The CDR3 DNA reads TGTGCCAGCAGTTCTGGGTCCCGGGGGGGGACTGAAGCTTTCTTT. As protein: CASSSGSRGGTEAFF.